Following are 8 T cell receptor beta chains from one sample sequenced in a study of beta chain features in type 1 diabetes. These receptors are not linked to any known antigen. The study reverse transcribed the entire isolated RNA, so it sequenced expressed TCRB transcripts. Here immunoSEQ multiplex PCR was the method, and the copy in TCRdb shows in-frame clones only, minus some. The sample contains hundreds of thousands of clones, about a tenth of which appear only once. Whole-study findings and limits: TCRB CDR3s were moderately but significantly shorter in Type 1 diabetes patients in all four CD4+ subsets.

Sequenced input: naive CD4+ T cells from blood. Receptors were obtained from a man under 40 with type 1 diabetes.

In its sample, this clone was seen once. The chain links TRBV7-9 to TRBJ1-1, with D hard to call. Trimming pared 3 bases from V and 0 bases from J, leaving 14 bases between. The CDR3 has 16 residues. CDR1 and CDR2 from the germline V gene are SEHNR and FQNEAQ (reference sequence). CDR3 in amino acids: CASSFGRGSMNTEAFF. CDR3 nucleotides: TGTGCCAGCAGCTTTGGGCGGGGTTCAATGAACACTGAAGCTTTCTTT.

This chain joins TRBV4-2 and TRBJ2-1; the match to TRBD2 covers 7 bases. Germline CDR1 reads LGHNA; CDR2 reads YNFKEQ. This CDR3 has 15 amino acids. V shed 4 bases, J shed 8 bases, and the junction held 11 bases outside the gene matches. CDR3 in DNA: TGTGCCAGCAGCCTCCTAACGGGGGGACTCTATGAGCAGTTCTTC. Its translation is CASSLLTGGLYEQFF.

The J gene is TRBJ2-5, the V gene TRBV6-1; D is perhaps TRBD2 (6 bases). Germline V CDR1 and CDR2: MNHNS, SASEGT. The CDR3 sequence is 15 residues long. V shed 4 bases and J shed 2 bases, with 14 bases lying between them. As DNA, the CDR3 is TGTGCCAGCAGTGTCTACGGGGGACCTCAAGAGACCCAGTACTTC. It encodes CASSVYGGPQETQYF.

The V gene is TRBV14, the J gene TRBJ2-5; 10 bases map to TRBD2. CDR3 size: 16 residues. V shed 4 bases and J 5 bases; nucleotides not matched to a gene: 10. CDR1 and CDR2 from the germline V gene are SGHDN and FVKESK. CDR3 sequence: CASSPFLLAGKETQYF. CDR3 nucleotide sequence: TGTGCCAGCAGCCCTTTCCTACTAGCGGGGAAGGAGACCCAGTACTTC.

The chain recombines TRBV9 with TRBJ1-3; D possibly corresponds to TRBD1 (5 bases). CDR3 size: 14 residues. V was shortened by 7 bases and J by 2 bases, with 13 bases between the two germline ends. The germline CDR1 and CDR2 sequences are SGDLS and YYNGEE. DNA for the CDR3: TGTGCCAGCCAGCGAGCGGGGGCTGGAAACACCATATATTTT. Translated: CASQRAGAGNTIYF.

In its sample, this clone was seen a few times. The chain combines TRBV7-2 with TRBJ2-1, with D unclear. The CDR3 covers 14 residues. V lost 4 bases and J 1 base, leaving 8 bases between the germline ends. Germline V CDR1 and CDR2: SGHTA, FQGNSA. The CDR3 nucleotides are TGTGCCAGCAGCTCACTGGTTTCCTACAATGAGCAGTTCTTC. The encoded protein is CASSSLVSYNEQFF.

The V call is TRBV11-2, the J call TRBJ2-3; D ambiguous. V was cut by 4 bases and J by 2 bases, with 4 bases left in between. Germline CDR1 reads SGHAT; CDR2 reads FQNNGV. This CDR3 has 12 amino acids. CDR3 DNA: TGTGCCAGCAGCTCCTACACAGATACGCAGTATTTT. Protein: CASSSYTDTQYF. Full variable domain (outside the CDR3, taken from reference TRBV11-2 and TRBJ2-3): EAGVAQSPRYKIIEKRQSVAFWCNPISGHATLYWYQQILGQGPKLLIQFQNNGVVDDSQLPKDRFSAERLKGVDSTLKIQPAKLEDSAVYLCASSSYTDTQYFGPGTRLTVL.

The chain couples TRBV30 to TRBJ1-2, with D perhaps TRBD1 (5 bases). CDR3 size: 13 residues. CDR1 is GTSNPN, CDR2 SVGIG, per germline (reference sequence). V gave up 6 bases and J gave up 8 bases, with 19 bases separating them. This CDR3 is CACPAVVKGGYTF. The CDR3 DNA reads TGTGCCTGCCCCGCCGTAGTTAAGGGGGGCTACACCTTC.